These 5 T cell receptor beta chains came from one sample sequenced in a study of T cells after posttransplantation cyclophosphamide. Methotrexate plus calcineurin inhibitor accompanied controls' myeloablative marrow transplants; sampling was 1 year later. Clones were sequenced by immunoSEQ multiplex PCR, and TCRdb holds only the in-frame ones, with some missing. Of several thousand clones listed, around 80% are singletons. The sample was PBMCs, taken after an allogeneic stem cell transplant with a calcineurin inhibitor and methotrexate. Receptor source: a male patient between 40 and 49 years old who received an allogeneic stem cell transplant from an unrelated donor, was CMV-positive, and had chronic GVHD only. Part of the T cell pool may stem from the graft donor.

The CDR3 DNA is TGCGCCAGCAGCCGGACAGGGGCTAACTATGGCTACACCTTC. This translates into CASSRTGANYGYTF. The V call is TRBV5-1, the J call TRBJ1-2, with 9 bases fitting TRBD1. V gave up 4 bases and J gave up 0 bases; unmatched junction bases: 1. The germline V gene has CDR1 SGHRS and CDR2 YFSETQ. The CDR3 is 14 residues long.

The CDR3 reads CASTSTGWNEQFF. CDR3 in DNA: TGTGCCAGTACCTCGACAGGGTGGAATGAGCAGTTCTTC. The chain employs TRBV19 and TRBJ2-1; TRBD1 matches 7 bases. The CDR3 has 13 residues. Trimming removed 7 bases from V and 7 bases from J; junction bases left unmatched: 7. Germline loops: CDR1 LNHDA, CDR2 SQIVND (reference sequence).

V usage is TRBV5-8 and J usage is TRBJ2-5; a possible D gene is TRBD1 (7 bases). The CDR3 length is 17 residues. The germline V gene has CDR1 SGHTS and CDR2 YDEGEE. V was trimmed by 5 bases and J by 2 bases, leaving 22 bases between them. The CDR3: CASRIGQASAGQETQYF. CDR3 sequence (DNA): TGTGCCAGCAGAATTGGACAGGCCTCGGCGGGGCAAGAGACCCAGTACTTC.

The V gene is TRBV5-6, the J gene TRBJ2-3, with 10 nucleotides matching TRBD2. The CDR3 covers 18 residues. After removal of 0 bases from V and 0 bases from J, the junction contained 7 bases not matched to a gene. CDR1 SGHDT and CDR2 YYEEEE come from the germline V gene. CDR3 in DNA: TGTGCCAGCAGCTTGGGGATTAGCGGGGGGACTAGCACAGATACGCAGTATTTT. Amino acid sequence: CASSLGISGGTSTDTQYF.

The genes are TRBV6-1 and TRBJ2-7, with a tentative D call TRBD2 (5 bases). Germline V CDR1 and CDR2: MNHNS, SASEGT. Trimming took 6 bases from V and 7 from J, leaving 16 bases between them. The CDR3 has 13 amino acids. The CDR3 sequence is CASSVVGIREQYF. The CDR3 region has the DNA TGTGCCAGCAGCGTGGTCGGGATTCGGGAGCAGTACTTC.